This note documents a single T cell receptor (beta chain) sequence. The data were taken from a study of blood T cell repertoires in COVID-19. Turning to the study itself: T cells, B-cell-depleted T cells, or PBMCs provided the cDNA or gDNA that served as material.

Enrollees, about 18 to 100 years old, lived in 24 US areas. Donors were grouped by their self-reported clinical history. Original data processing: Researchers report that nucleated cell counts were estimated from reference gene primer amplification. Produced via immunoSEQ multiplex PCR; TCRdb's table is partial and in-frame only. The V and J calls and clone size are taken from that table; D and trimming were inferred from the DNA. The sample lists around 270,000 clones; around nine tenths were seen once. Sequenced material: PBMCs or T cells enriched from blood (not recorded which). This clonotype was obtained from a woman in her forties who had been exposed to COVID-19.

CDR3 loop: CASSQDWTSGTDTQYF. The CDR3 nucleotides read TGTGCCAGCAGCCAAGATTGGACTAGCGGCACAGATACGCAGTATTTT. This chain connects TRBV3-1 (or the pseudogene TRBV3-2) to TRBJ2-3, with TRBD2 matching 9 bases. Losses at the gene ends were 0 bases for V and 1 base for J; bases not matched to a gene: 2. This CDR3 contains 16 residues. Germline V CDR1 and CDR2: LGHDT, YNNKEL (reference sequence).